This entry is about one TCR beta chain. The source of the sample is a study of blood T cell repertoires in COVID-19. This CDR3 spans 14 amino acids. The germline gives CDR1 MNHEY, CDR2 SMNVEV (reference sequence). Trimming removed 2 bases from V and 10 bases from J, with 15 bases in between. Measured with immunoSEQ multiplex PCR; TCRdb has only the in-frame clones, and not every one. The table records around 190,000 clones, around nine tenths of them present only once. The sequencing input was peripheral blood. The TCR originated in a man aged 18 to 35 with active or convalescent COVID-19. This rearrangement joins TRBV27 to TRBJ1-5; D uncertain. The CDR3 reads CASSLTPTVPPQHF. For the CDR3, the DNA is TGTGCCAGCAGTTTAACCCCAACAGTCCCACCCCAGCATTTT.